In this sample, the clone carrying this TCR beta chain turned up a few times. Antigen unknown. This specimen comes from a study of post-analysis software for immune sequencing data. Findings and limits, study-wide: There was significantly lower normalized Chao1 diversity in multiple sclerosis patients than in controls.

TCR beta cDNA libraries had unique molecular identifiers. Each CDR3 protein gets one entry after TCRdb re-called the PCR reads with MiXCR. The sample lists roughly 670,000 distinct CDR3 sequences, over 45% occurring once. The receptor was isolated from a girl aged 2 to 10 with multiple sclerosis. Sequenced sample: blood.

For the CDR3, the DNA is TGTGCCACCAGTGAAGGGGCGGGGGGACCAGATACGCAGTATTTT. Translating it yields CATSEGAGGPDTQYF. The chain joins TRBV24-1 to TRBJ2-3; 8 bases are shared with TRBD2. This CDR3 comprises 15 residues. Unmatched junction bases numbered 6, after V lost 4 bases and J lost 4 bases. Germline CDR1 is KGHDR and CDR2 is SFDVKD.